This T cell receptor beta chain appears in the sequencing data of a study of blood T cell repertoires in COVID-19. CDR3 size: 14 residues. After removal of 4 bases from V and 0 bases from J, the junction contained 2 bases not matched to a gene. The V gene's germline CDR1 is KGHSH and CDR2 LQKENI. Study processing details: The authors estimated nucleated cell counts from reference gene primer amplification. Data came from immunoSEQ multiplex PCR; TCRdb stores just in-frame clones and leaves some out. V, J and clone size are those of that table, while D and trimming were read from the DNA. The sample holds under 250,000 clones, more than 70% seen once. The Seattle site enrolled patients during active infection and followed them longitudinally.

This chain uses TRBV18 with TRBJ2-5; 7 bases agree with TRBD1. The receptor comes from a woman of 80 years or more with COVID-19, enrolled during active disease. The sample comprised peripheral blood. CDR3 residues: CASSLGQYQETQYF. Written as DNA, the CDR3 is TGTGCCAGCTCACTGGGACAGTACCAAGAGACCCAGTACTTC.